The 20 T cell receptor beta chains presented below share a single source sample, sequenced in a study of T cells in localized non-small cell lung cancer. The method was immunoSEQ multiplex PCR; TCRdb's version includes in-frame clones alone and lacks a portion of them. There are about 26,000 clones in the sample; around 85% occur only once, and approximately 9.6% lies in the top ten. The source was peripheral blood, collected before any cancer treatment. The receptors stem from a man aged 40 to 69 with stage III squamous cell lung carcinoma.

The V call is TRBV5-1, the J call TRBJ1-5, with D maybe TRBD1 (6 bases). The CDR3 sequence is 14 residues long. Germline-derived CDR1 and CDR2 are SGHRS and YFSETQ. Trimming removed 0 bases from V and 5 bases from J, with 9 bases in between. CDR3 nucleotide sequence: TGCGCCAGCAGCTTGGGGGCAGGGGATCAGCCCCAGCATTTT. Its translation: CASSLGAGDQPQHF.

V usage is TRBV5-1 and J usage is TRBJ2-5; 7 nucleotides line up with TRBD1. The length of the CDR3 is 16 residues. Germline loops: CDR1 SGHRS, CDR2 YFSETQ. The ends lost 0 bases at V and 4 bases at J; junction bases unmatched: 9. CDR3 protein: CASSLESPAGGETQYF. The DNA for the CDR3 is TGCGCCAGCAGCTTGGAGTCGCCGGCAGGGGGAGAGACCCAGTACTTC.

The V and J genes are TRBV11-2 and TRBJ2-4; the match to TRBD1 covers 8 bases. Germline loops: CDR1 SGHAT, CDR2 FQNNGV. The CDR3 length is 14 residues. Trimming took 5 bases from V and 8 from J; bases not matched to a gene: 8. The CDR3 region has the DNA TGTGCCAGCAGCACCAGGGGGCGGTCGCACATTCAGTACTTC. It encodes CASSTRGRSHIQYF.

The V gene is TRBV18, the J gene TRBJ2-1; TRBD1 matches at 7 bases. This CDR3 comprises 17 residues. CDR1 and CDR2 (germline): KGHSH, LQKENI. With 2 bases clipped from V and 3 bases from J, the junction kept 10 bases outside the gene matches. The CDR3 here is CASSPEVEGGLYNEQFF. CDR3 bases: TGTGCCAGCTCACCAGAAGTAGAAGGGGGCCTCTACAATGAGCAGTTCTTC.

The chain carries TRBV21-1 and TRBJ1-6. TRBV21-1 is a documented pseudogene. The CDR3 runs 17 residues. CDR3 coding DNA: TGTGCCAGCAGCAAGCGGGGGCGCGACTCCTATAATTCACCCCTCCACTTT. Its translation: CASSKRGRDSYNSPLHF.

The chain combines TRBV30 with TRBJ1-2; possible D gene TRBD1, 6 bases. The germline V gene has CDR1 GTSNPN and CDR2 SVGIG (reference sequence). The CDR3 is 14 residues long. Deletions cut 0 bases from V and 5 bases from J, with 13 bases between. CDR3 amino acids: CAWSVTTGPYGYTF. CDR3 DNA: TGTGCCTGGAGTGTAACAACAGGGCCTTATGGCTACACCTTC.

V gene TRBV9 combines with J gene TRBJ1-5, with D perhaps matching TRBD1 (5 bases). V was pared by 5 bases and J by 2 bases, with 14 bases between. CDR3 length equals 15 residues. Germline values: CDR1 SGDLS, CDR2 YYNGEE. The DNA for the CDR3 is TGTGCCAGCAGTCAAGGGACTCTCGGCAATCAGCCCCAGCATTTT. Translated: CASSQGTLGNQPQHF.

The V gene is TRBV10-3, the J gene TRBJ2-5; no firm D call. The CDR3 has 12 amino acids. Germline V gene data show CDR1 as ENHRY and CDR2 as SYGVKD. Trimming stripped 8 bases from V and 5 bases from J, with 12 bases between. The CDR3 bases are TGTGCCATCGGGGTACCCCCGGAGACCCAGTACTTC. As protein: CAIGVPPETQYF.

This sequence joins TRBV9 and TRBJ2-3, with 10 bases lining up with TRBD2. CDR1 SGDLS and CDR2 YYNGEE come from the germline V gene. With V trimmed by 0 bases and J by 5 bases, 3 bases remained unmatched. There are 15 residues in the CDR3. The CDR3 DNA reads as TGTGCCAGCAGCGTAGATAGCGGGGGGAAAGATACGCAGTATTTT. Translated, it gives CASSVDSGGKDTQYF.

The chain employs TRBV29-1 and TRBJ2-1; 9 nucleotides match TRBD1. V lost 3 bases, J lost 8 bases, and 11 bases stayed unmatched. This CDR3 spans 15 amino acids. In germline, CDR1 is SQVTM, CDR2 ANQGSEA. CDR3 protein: CSVEVIGTGNDEQFF. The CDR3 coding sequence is TGCAGCGTTGAGGTGATTGGGACAGGGAACGATGAGCAGTTCTTC.

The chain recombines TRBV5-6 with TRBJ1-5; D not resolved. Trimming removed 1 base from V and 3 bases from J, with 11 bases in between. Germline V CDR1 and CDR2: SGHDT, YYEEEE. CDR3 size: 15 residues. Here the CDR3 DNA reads TGTGCCAGCAGCTTGTGGTCAGGACCCAATCAGCCCCAGCATTTT. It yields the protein CASSLWSGPNQPQHF. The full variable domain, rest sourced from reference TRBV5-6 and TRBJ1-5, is DAGVTQSPTHLIKTRGQQVTLRCSPKSGHDTVSWYQQALGQGPQFIFQYYEEEERQRGNFPDRFSGHQFPNYSSELNVNALLLGDSALYLCASSLWSGPNQPQHFGDGTRLSIL.

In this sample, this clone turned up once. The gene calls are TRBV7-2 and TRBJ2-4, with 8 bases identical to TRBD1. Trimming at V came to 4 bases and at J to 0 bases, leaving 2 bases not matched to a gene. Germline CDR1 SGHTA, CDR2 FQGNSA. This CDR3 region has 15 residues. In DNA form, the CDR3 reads TGTGCCAGCAGCTCGGGACAGGCAGCCAAAAACATTCAGTACTTC. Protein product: CASSSGQAAKNIQYF.

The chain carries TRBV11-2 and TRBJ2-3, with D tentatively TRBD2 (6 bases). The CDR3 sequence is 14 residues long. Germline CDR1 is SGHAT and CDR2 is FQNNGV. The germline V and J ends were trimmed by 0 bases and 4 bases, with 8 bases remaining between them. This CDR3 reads CASSLERLADTQYF. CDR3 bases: TGTGCCAGCAGCTTAGAGCGACTAGCAGATACGCAGTATTTT.

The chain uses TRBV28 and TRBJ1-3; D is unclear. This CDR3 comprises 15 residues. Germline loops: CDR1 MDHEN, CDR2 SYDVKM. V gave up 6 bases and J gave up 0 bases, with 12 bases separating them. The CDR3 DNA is TGTGCCAGCAGCCGGAACAGAAACTCTGGAAACACCATATATTTT. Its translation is CASSRNRNSGNTIYF.

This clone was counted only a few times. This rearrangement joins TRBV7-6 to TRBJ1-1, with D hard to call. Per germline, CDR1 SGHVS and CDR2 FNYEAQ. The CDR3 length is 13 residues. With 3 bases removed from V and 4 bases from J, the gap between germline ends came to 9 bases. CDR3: CASSFGSGTEAFF. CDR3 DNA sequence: TGTGCCAGCAGCTTTGGGAGTGGCACTGAAGCTTTCTTT. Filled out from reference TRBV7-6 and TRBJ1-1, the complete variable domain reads GAGVSQSPRYKVTKRGQDVALRCDPISGHVSLYWYRQALGQGPEFLTYFNYEAQQDKSGLPNDRFSAERPEGSISTLTIQRTEQRDSAMYRCASSFGSGTEAFFGQGTRLTVV.

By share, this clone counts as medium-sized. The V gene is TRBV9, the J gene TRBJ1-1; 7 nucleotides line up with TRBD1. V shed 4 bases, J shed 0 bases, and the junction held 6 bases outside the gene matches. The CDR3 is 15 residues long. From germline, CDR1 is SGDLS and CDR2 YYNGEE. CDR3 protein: CASSPEGALNTEAFF. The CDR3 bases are TGTGCCAGCAGCCCCGAGGGGGCCTTGAACACTGAAGCTTTCTTT. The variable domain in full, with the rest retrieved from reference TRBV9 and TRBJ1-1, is DSGVTQTPKHLITATGQRVTLRCSPRSGDLSVYWYQQSLDQGLQFLIQYYNGEERAKGNILERFSAQQFPDLHSELNLSSLELGDSALYFCASSPEGALNTEAFFGQGTRLTVV.

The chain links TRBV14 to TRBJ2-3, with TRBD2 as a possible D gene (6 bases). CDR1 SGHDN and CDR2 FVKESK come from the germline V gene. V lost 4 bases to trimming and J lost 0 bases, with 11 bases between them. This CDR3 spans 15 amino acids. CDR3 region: CASSRQLASTDTQYF. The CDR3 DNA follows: TGTGCCAGCAGCCGACAACTAGCAAGCACAGATACGCAGTATTTT.

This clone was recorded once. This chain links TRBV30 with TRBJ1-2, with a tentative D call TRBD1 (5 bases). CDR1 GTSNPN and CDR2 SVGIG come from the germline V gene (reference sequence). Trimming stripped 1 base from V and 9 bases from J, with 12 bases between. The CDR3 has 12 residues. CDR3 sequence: CAWSADKGSYTF. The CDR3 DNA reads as TGTGCCTGGAGTGCCGACAAGGGGAGCTACACCTTC.

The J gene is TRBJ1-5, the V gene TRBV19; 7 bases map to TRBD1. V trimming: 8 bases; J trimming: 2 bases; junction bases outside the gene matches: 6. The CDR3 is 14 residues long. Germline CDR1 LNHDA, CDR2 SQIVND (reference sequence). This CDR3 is CASHRGVGNQPQHF. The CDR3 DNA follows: TGTGCCAGTCACAGGGGCGTTGGCAATCAGCCCCAGCATTTT. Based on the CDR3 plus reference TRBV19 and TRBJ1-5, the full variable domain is DGGITQSPKYLFRKEGQNVTLSCEQNLNHDAMYWYRQDPGQGLRLIYYSQIVNDFQKGDIAEGYSVSREKKESFPLTVTSAQKNPTAFYLCASHRGVGNQPQHFGDGTRLSIL.

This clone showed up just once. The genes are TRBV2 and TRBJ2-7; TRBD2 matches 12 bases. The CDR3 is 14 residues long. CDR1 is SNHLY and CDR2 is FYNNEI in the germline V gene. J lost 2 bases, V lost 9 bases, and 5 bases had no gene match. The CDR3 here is CASGGLAGPYEQYV. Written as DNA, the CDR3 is TGTGCCAGTGGCGGACTAGCGGGGCCCTACGAGCAGTACGTC.